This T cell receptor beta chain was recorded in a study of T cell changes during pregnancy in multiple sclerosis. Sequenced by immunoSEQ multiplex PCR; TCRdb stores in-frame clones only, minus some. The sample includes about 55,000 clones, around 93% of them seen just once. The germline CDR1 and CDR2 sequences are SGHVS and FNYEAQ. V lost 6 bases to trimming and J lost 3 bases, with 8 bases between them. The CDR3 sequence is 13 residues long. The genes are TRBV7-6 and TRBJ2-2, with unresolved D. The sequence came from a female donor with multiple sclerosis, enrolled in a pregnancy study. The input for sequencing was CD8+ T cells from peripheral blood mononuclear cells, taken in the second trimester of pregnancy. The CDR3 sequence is CASSPSDTGELFF. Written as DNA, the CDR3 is TGTGCCAGCAGTCCTTCGGACACCGGGGAGCTGTTTTTT.